Given below is one T cell receptor beta chain in context. Assay: immunoSEQ multiplex PCR; the TCRdb copy retains only in-frame clones and omits some. Counted here are about 130,000 clones, around 83% occurring once; the ten biggest clones make up 3% to 3.5%. Deletions cut 3 bases from V and 4 bases from J, with 13 bases between. The CDR3 length is 15 residues. Per the germline V gene, CDR1 is LGHNA and CDR2 is YSLEER. The data derive from a study of blood T cell repertoires in COVID-19. The rearrangement joins TRBV4-3 to TRBJ2-1, with a possible D match to TRBD1 (6 bases). Sequencing was carried out using peripheral blood. This clonotype originated in an elderly woman with acute or convalescent COVID-19. The CDR3 coding sequence is TGCGCCAGCAGCCAGGATCAGGGGACATACAATGAGCAGTTCTTC. Protein: CASSQDQGTYNEQFF.